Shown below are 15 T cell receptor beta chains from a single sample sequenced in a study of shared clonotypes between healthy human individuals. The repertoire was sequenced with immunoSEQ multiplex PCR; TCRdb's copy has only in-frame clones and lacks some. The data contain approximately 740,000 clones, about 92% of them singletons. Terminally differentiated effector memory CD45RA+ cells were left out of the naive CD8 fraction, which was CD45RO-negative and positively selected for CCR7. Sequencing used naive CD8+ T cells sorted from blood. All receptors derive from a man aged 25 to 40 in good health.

The CDR3 DNA is TGTGCCAGCAGCGAGACAGGGGGGAATGAAAAACTGTTTTTT. It is translated as CASSETGGNEKLFF. The V call is TRBV7-3, the J call TRBJ1-4, with 9 bases aligning to TRBD1. The V and J ends lost 5 bases and 5 bases, in that order; junction bases with no gene match: 3. The CDR3 runs 14 residues. Germline CDR1 reads SGHTA; CDR2 reads FQGTGA.

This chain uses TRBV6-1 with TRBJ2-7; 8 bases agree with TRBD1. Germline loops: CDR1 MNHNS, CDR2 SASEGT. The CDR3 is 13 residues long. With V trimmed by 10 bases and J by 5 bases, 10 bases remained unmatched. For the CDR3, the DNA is TGTGCCACTAATCCAGGGGGCCGAGACGAGCAGTACTTC. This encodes CATNPGGRDEQYF.

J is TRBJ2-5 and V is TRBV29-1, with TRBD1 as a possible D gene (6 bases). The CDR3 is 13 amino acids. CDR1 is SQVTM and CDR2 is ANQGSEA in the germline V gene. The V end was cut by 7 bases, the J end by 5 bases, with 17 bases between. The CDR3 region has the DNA TGCAGCGGGAACAGGGAACCCGTTGAGACCCAGTACTTC. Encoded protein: CSGNREPVETQYF.

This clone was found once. Written as DNA, the CDR3 is TGTGCCAGCAGTGGCGTACAGACAGATACGCAGTATTTT. Its translation: CASSGVQTDTQYF. V gene TRBV6-1 combines with J gene TRBJ2-3, with D unclear. Trimming pared 4 bases from V and 3 bases from J, leaving 8 bases between. This CDR3 has 13 residues. CDR1 and CDR2 (germline): MNHNS, SASEGT.

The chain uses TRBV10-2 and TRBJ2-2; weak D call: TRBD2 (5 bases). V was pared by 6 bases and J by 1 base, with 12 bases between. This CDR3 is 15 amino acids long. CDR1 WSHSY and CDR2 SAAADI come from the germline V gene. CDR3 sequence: CASRPASGNTGELFF. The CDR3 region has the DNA TGCGCCAGCAGACCAGCGAGCGGGAACACCGGGGAGCTGTTTTTT.

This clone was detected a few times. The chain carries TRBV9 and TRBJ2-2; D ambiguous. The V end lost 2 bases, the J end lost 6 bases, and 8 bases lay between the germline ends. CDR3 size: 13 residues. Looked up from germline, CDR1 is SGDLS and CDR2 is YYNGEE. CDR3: CASSVMDPGELFF. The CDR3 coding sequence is TGTGCCAGCAGCGTCATGGACCCCGGGGAGCTGTTTTTT.

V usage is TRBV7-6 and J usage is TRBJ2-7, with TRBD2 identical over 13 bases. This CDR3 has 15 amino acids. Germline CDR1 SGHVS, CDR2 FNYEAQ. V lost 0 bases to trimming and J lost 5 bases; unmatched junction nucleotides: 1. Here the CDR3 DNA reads TGTGCCAGCAGCTTAGCGGGGACTAGCGGGAACGAGCAGTACTTC. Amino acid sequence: CASSLAGTSGNEQYF.

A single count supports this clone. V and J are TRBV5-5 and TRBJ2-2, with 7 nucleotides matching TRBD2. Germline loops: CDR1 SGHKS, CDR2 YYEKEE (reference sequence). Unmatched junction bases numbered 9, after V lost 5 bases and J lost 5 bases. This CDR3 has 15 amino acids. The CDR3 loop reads CASRVGGVRTGELFF. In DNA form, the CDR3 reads TGTGCCAGCAGAGTGGGAGGGGTTCGGACCGGGGAGCTGTTTTTT.

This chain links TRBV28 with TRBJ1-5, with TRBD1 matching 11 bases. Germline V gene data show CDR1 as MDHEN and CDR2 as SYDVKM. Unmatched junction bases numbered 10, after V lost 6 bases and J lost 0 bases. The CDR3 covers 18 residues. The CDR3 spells CASRRTGGDLYSNQPQHF. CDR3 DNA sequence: TGTGCCAGCAGAAGGACAGGGGGCGACCTATATAGCAATCAGCCCCAGCATTTT.

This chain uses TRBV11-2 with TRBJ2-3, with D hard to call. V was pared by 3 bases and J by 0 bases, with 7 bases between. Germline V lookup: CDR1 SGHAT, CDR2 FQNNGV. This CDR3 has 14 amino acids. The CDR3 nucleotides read TGTGCCAGCAGCTTCTTTGCTAGCACAGATACGCAGTATTTT. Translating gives CASSFFASTDTQYF.

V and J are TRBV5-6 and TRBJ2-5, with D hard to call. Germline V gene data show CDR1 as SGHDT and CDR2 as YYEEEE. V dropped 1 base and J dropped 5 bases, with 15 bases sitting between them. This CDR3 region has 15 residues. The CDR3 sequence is CASSLNDQSSETQYF. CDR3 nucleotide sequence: TGTGCCAGCAGCTTGAACGACCAGAGCTCGGAGACCCAGTACTTC.

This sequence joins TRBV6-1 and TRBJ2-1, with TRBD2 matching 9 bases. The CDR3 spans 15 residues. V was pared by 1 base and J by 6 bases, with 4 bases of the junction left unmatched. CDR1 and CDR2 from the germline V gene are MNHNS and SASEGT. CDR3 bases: TGTGCCAGCAGTGAAGTACTAGCGGGCACCAATGAGCAGTTCTTC. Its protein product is CASSEVLAGTNEQFF.

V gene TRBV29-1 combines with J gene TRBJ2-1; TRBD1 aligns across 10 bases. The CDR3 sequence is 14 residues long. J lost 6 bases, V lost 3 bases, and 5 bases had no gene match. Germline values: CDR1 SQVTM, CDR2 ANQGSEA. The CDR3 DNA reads TGCAGCGTTGAGCGGGACAGGGGTTCCAATGAGCAGTTCTTC. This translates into CSVERDRGSNEQFF.

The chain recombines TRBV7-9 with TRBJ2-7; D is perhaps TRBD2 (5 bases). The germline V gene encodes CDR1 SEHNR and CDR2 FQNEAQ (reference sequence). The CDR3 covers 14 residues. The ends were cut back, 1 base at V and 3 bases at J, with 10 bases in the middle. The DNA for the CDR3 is TGTGCCAGCAGCTTAGGGGAGCCGTACTACGAGCAGTACTTC. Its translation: CASSLGEPYYEQYF.

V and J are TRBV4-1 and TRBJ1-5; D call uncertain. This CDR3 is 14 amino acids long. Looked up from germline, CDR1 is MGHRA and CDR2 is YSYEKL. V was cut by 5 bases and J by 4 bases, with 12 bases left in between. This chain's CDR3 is CASSWALGNQPQHF. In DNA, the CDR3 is TGCGCCAGCAGCTGGGCCTTGGGGAATCAGCCCCAGCATTTT.